Listed below are T cell receptor beta chains from one sample, sequenced in a study of beta chain features in type 1 diabetes. Clones were sequenced by immunoSEQ multiplex PCR, and TCRdb holds only the in-frame ones, with some missing. The sample has 400,000 to 500,000 clones, about 15% seen once; the top ten hold less than 0.04%. Sequences were obtained from naive CD4+ T cells from blood. The receptors were gathered from a man between 25 and 39 years old in good health. Both conserved end residues are part of each CDR3. The D gene is left open where the match is weak. A row's size may be missing; if present it is once, few, many or a size class.

>-|TRBV2|-|TRBJ1-3
CASTGLGGNTIYF
TGTGCCAGCACGGGGCTGGGTGGAAACACCATATATTTT
>-|TRBV29-1|TRBD1|TRBJ1-1
CSVAHGDRNTEAFF
TGCAGCGTTGCCCATGGGGACAGGAACACTGAAGCTTTCTTT
>-|TRBV7-9|-|TRBJ1-5
CASSWGVQPQHF
TGTGCCAGCAGCTGGGGCGTGCAGCCCCAGCATTTT
>-|TRBV28|-|TRBJ2-4
CASGPLGNIQYF
TGTGCCAGCGGTCCCTTAGGAAACATTCAGTACTTC
>-|TRBV11-3|-|TRBJ1-2
CASSRFGVYGYTF
TGTGCCAGCAGCCGCTTTGGGGTTTACGGCTACACCTTC
>few|TRBV9|TRBD2|TRBJ2-3
CASSPRGLADTDTQYF
TGTGCCAGCAGCCCCAGAGGCCTAGCGGATACAGATACGCAGTATTTT
>-|TRBV12-5|-|TRBJ2-6
CASGYGSGANVLTF
TGTGCTAGTGGTTATGGCTCTGGGGCCAACGTCCTGACTTTC
>-|TRBV5-1|-|TRBJ2-7
CASSLVGSSYEQYF
TGCGCCAGCAGCTTGGTCGGGAGCTCCTACGAGCAGTACTTC
>-|TRBV5-1|TRBD1|TRBJ2-7
CASSLSFRDRVSYEQYF
TGCGCCAGCAGCTTGTCGTTCCGGGACAGAGTCTCCTACGAGCAGTACTTC
>-|TRBV6-4|-|TRBJ2-2
CASSASTANTGELFF
TGTGCCAGCAGTGCATCCACAGCGAACACCGGGGAGCTGTTTTTT
>few|TRBV11-2|-|TRBJ2-7
CASSKTDTYEQYF
TGTGCCAGCAGCAAAACAGATACCTACGAGCAGTACTTC
>few|TRBV11-3|-|TRBJ1-2
CASSFGRGNYGYTF
TGTGCCAGCAGCTTCGGCCGGGGTAACTATGGCTACACCTTC
>-|TRBV4-1|-|TRBJ2-6
CASSQVNSGSGANVLTF
TGCGCCAGCAGCCAAGTAAATTCGGGCTCAGGGGCCAACGTCCTGACTTTC
>few|TRBV21-1|-|TRBJ2-5
CASSQTQYF
TGTGCCAGCAGCCAGACCCAGTACTTC
>-|TRBV27|-|TRBJ1-2
CASSRGYYGYTF
TGTGCCAGCAGTAGGGGGTATTATGGCTACACCTTC
>few|TRBV11-1|-|TRBJ2-3
CASSLSGAPVGDTQYF
TGTGCCAGCAGCCTGTCTGGGGCTCCCGTGGGGGATACGCAGTATTTT
>-|TRBV29-1|TRBD1|TRBJ2-7
CSAGQGEVYEQYF
TGCAGCGCGGGACAGGGGGAAGTCTACGAGCAGTACTTC
>-|TRBV10-3|TRBD1|TRBJ1-1
CAISEFGTANTEAFF
TGTGCCATCAGTGAGTTCGGGACAGCTAACACTGAAGCTTTCTTT
>once|TRBV6-5|-|TRBJ2-7
CASSYATNYEQYF
TGTGCCAGCAGTTACGCGACAAACTACGAGCAGTACTTC
>-|TRBV7-2|-|TRBJ2-3
CASSLVPGVSGDTQYF
TGTGCCAGCAGCTTAGTCCCGGGGGTTTCTGGAGATACGCAGTATTTT
>-|TRBV2|-|TRBJ2-5
CASRLAETQYF
TGTGCCAGTAGACTCGCGGAGACCCAGTACTTC
>few|TRBV18|TRBD2|TRBJ2-3
CASSPSSGVRQSLYF
TGTGCCAGCTCACCGAGTAGCGGGGTTCGCCAGTCGCTGTATTTT
>few|TRBV5-6|TRBD1|TRBJ2-5
CASSLDPTGGLETQYF
TGTGCCAGCAGCTTAGATCCGACAGGGGGCTTGGAGACCCAGTACTTC
>-|TRBV4-2|TRBD2|TRBJ2-5
CASSSRREGQETQYF
TGTGCCAGCAGCTCCCGACGGGAGGGGCAAGAGACCCAGTACTTC
>-|TRBV14|-|TRBJ2-3
CASSQDAASGTQYF
TGTGCCAGCAGCCAAGACGCGGCATCGGGTACGCAGTATTTT
>-|TRBV7-8|-|TRBJ2-2
CASSFSGSHTGELFF
TGTGCCAGCAGCTTTTCGGGCAGCCACACCGGGGAGCTGTTTTTT
>few|TRBV9|-|TRBJ2-2
CASSVATSSLAGELFF
TGTGCCAGCAGCGTAGCTACTAGCTCGCTTGCCGGGGAGCTGTTTTTT
>few|TRBV6-1|-|TRBJ2-4
CASSEIDKGDIQYF
TGTGCCAGCAGTGAAATAGACAAGGGGGACATTCAGTACTTC
>few|TRBV5-1|-|TRBJ1-1
CASSLEGTEAFF
TGCGCCAGCAGCTTGGAGGGAACTGAAGCTTTCTTT
>few|TRBV9|-|TRBJ2-3
CASSARGRITDTQYF
TGTGCCAGCAGTGCTAGAGGACGGATCACAGATACGCAGTATTTT
>-|TRBV7-9|TRBD1|TRBJ2-6
CASSGGQASTGANVLTF
TGTGCCAGCAGCGGCGGACAGGCTTCGACTGGGGCCAACGTCCTGACTTTC
>few|TRBV7-2|-|TRBJ2-7
CASSLGLTTYEQYF
TGTGCCAGCAGCTTAGGCCTCACGACCTACGAGCAGTACTTC
>-|TRBV19|-|TRBJ1-1
CASSSRDTWRTEAFF
TGTGCCAGTAGTTCAAGGGACACTTGGAGGACTGAAGCTTTCTTT
>-|TRBV30|-|TRBJ1-5
CACCAIRGPQHF
TGTGCCTGCTGCGCTATTAGGGGGCCCCAGCATTTT
>-|TRBV13|-|TRBJ2-3
CASSLEVGRTSTDTQYF
TGTGCCAGCAGCTTAGAAGTAGGACGGACGAGCACAGATACGCAGTATTTT
>few|TRBV11-3|-|TRBJ2-5
CASSLRQQETQYF
TGTGCCAGCAGCTTACGGCAGCAAGAGACCCAGTACTTC
>-|TRBV7-2|-|TRBJ1-2
CASRLEDSYGYTF
TGTGCCAGCAGGCTAGAGGACAGCTATGGCTACACCTTC
>-|TRBV7-9|TRBD1|TRBJ2-1
CASSQAGGKNEQFF
TGTGCCAGCAGCCAAGCAGGGGGTAAAAATGAGCAGTTCTTC
>few|TRBV14|-|TRBJ1-3
CASSQVTPNRRNTIYF
TGTGCCAGCAGCCAAGTCACGCCAAATCGGAGAAACACCATATATTTT
>few|TRBV29-1|-|TRBJ2-5
CSGYRTAKETQYF
TGCAGCGGATACCGGACAGCGAAAGAGACCCAGTACTTC
>-|TRBV5-1|-|TRBJ2-1
CASTYLDVGPYNEQFF
TGCGCCAGCACCTACTTAGACGTCGGCCCCTACAATGAGCAGTTCTTC
>few|TRBV11-2|-|TRBJ2-3
CASSLLRGASTDTQYF
TGTGCCAGCAGCTTACTACGGGGTGCTAGCACAGATACGCAGTATTTT
>-|TRBV7-2|-|TRBJ2-3
CASSPPGRSTDTQYF
TGTGCCAGCAGCCCACCTGGGAGGAGCACAGATACGCAGTATTTT
>-|TRBV7-8|-|TRBJ2-7
CASSLGSVNEQYF
TGTGCCAGCAGCTTAGGGAGTGTTAACGAGCAGTACTTC
>-|TRBV19|-|TRBJ2-6
CASTTDRSLSGANVLTF
TGTGCCAGTACGACAGACAGAAGCCTCTCTGGGGCCAACGTCCTGACTTTC
>few|TRBV29-1|-|TRBJ2-1
CSTGGASSYNEQFF
TGCAGCACTGGAGGGGCAAGCTCCTACAATGAGCAGTTCTTC
>few|TRBV9|-|TRBJ2-5
CASSVDTTETQYF
TGTGCCAGCAGCGTAGATACTACAGAGACCCAGTACTTC
>-|TRBV27|-|TRBJ2-3
CASTKRTGTDTQYF
TGTGCCAGCACCAAAAGAACAGGGACAGATACGCAGTATTTT
>-|TRBV5-1|-|TRBJ2-1
CASSLYKNEQFF
TGCGCCAGCAGCTTGTACAAAAATGAGCAGTTCTTC
>few|TRBV14|-|TRBJ2-1
CASSQDLGYGGFF
TGTGCCAGCAGCCAAGATTTAGGCTATGGTGGGTTCTTC
>few|TRBV30|-|TRBJ1-2
CASQIQTGDNYGYTF
TGTGCCTCCCAGATACAAACAGGAGACAACTATGGCTACACCTTC
>-|TRBV4-1|-|TRBJ1-5
CASSRPYSNQPQHF
TGCGCCAGCAGCCGCCCTTATAGCAATCAGCCCCAGCATTTT
>few|TRBV7-9|-|TRBJ2-1
CARAPIRDIYNEQFF
TGTGCCAGGGCGCCCATCCGGGACATCTATAATGAGCAGTTCTTC
>few|TRBV9|-|TRBJ2-3
CASSVAGRRMTDTQYF
TGTGCCAGCAGCGTAGCTGGTCGGAGGATGACAGATACGCAGTATTTT